Below are 12 T cell receptor beta chains sequenced from a single sample in a study of vaccination and CD4 T cells after COVID-19. As to treatment: 10-day PBMC culture with coronavirus spike peptide pools or control peptides (ViraFEST assay). Once obtained from cultured CD4+ T cells, the DNA was sequenced using the Oncomine TCR Beta short-read assay. Each CDR3 protein gets one entry after TCRdb re-called the PCR reads with MiXCR. The sample includes some 11,000 distinct CDR3 sequences, roughly a third of them seen just once. Antigen specificity for these receptors is unknown. The starting material was CD4+ T cells from blood, cultured in vitro, obtained before SARS-CoV-2 vaccination. These receptors were taken from a human donor who received a COVID-19 vaccine.

In this sample, this clonotype turned up a few times. The chain recombines TRBV7-9 with TRBJ1-2, with 12 bases lining up with TRBD1. The CDR3 runs to 17 residues. Germline loops: CDR1 SEHNR, CDR2 FQNEAQ (reference sequence). Trimming at V came to 3 bases and at J to 8 bases, leaving 13 bases not matched to a gene. For the CDR3, the DNA is TGTGCCAGCAGCTTGATGGAACCGGGACAGGGGGCAGGGGGCTACACCTTC. This codes for CASSLMEPGQGAGGYTF.

The chain carries TRBV30 and TRBJ1-6; D not resolved. V was trimmed by 1 base and J by 10 bases, leaving 14 bases between them. The CDR3 has 14 residues. Germline assignment: CDR1 GTSNPN and CDR2 SVGIG (reference sequence). CDR3 residues: CAWSAPRGWSPLHF. CDR3 in DNA: TGTGCCTGGAGTGCCCCCCGGGGATGGTCACCCCTCCACTTT.

This clonotype is medium-sized in the sample. This chain connects TRBV15 to TRBJ2-4; 8 nucleotides align to TRBD1. The germline V gene encodes CDR1 LNHNV and CDR2 YYDKDF (reference sequence). This CDR3 region has 18 residues. The V gene end was trimmed by 5 bases and the J gene end by 0 bases; junction bases not matched to a gene: 12. CDR3 sequence (DNA): TGTGCCACCAGCTCGACAGGGGCGTGGATGAAAGCCAAAAACATTCAGTACTTC. As protein: CATSSTGAWMKAKNIQYF.

This clonotype was observed a few times. The chain carries TRBV20-1 and TRBJ2-5, with TRBD2 as a possible D gene (5 bases). V lost 2 bases and J 1 base, leaving 14 bases between the germline ends. From germline, CDR1 is DFQATT and CDR2 SNEGSKA (reference sequence). The CDR3 contains 15 residues. In DNA form, the CDR3 reads TGCAGTGCTAGACACGCCCGGGAAACCCAAGAGACCCAGTACTTC. Residues: CSARHARETQETQYF.

This clonotype occurred a few times. The V gene is TRBV10-3, the J gene TRBJ1-3; 10 nucleotides match TRBD1. CDR1 is ENHRY and CDR2 is SYGVKD in the germline V gene. The CDR3 loop spans 15 amino acids. The trim removed 7 bases at V and 1 base at J, leaving 4 bases unmatched. The CDR3 region is CAITPGQGSGNTIYF. CDR3 nucleotide sequence: TGTGCCATCACCCCGGGACAGGGGTCTGGAAACACCATATATTTT.

The table lists this clonotype with a few counts. The genes are TRBV7-2 and TRBJ2-5; D is possibly TRBD2 (6 bases). The CDR3 loop spans 16 amino acids. Trimming removed 3 bases from V and 4 bases from J, with 18 bases in between. CDR1 and CDR2 from the germline V gene are SGHTA and FQGNSA. CDR3 protein: CASSFRGRLEGETQYF. CDR3 bases: TGTGCCAGCAGCTTTCGAGGGCGACTGGAGGGAGAGACCCAGTACTTC.

CDR3 DNA sequence: TGTGCCAGCAGTGAATTGGAGACCGGGACAGTGAAAGAGACCCAGTACTTC. This codes for CASSELETGTVKETQYF. The gene calls are TRBV25-1 and TRBJ2-5; TRBD1 agrees at 7 bases. Germline CDR1 MGHDK, CDR2 SYGVNS. This CDR3 contains 17 residues. V shed 1 base and J 3 bases; nucleotides not matched to a gene: 11.

This clonotype was observed a handful of times. The genes are TRBV24-1 and TRBJ2-1; TRBD1 agrees at 7 bases. The germline CDR1 and CDR2 sequences are KGHDR and SFDVKD. This CDR3 region has 14 residues. With V trimmed by 9 bases and J by 6 bases, 10 bases remained unmatched. The CDR3, as DNA: TGTGCCACCCGCAGGGCAGGGGGTGGCAATGAGCAGTTCTTC. It yields the protein CATRRAGGGNEQFF.

J is TRBJ1-3 and V is TRBV20-1; the match to TRBD1 covers 7 bases. The CDR3 runs to 15 residues. V was clipped by 6 bases and J by 3 bases; unmatched bases: 11. The germline gives CDR1 DFQATT, CDR2 SNEGSKA (reference sequence). CDR3 nucleotide sequence: TGCAGTGCCGTCAGACAGGGATGGAGTGGAAACACCATATATTTT. It encodes CSAVRQGWSGNTIYF.

The V gene is TRBV20-1, the J gene TRBJ2-5; D possibly corresponds to TRBD1 (5 bases). This CDR3 comprises 15 residues. Germline V gives CDR1 DFQATT, CDR2 SNEGSKA (reference sequence). V lost 5 bases and J 1 base, leaving 17 bases between the germline ends. The CDR3 region has the DNA TGCAGTGCTCGGATCGACAGTCGAATCCAAGAGACCCAGTACTTC. Translated, it gives CSARIDSRIQETQYF.

The chain employs TRBV20-1 and TRBJ2-5; the match to TRBD2 covers 9 bases. The length of the CDR3 is 14 residues. Germline trimming cut 3 bases from V and 4 bases from J; bases unmatched to any gene: 6. Germline CDR1 and CDR2: DFQATT and SNEGSKA (reference sequence). The CDR3 spells CSARLAGLTETQYF. The CDR3, as DNA: TGCAGTGCTAGGCTAGCGGGACTTACAGAGACCCAGTACTTC.

The chain joins TRBV20-1 to TRBJ2-5; D uncertain. The V gene lost 2 bases and the J gene lost 2 bases, with 12 bases spanning the gap. The CDR3 consists of 14 residues. CDR1 is DFQATT, CDR2 SNEGSKA, per germline (reference sequence). This CDR3 is CSARSMGPQETQYF. The DNA of the CDR3 is TGCAGTGCTAGAAGCATGGGTCCGCAAGAGACCCAGTACTTC.